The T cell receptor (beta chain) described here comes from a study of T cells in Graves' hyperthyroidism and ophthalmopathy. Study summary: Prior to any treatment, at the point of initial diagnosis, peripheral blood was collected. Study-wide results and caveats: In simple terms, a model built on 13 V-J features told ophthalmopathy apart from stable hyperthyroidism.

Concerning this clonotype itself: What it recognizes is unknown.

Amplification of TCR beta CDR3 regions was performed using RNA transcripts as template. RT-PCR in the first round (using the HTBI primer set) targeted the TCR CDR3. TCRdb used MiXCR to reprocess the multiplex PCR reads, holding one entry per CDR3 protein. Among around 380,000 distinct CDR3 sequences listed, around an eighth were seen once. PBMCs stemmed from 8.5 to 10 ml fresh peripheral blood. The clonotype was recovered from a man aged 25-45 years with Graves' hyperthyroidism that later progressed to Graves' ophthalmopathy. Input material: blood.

This chain's CDR3 is CASRTGTLTSSGANVLTF. The CDR3 DNA is TGTGCCAGCAGAACCGGGACTTTGACTTCCTCTGGGGCCAACGTCCTGACTTTC. The chain recombines TRBV27 with TRBJ2-6; a weak D match, TRBD2 (6 bases). The CDR3 sequence is 18 residues long. CDR1 and CDR2 (germline): MNHEY, SMNVEV (reference sequence). Trimming left V 6 bases short and J 0 bases short, with 18 bases between.